These 24 T cell receptor beta chains share one sample of origin, sequenced in a study of CD8+ T cells in alopecia areata. Reverse transcribed after extraction, RNA yielded cDNA as the sequencing template. The repertoire was sequenced with immunoSEQ multiplex PCR; TCRdb's copy has only in-frame clones and lacks some. The table records about 210,000 clones, approximately 47% of them present only once. The treatment denotes: oral pan-JAK inhibitor, 5-10 mg twice daily. The specimen was CD4+ T cells sorted from blood, collected around week 37, from a patient treated with tofacitinib. The receptors here all came from a human donor with alopecia areata.

This clone showed up just a few times. The chain joins TRBV4-3 to TRBJ2-2, with 8 positions matching TRBD2. This CDR3 has 17 residues. Germline V lookup: CDR1 LGHNA, CDR2 YSLEER. V dropped 0 bases and J dropped 0; count of bases not matched to a gene: 3. The CDR3 protein is CASSQEGLGANTGELFF. The CDR3 DNA is TGCGCCAGCAGCCAAGAGGGACTAGGGGCGAACACCGGGGAGCTGTTTTTT.

The chain combines TRBV5-6 with TRBJ2-7, with a possible D match to TRBD1 (5 bases). The CDR3 extends over 14 amino acids. Germline V gene lookup returns CDR1 SGHDT and CDR2 YYEEEE. V was cut by 1 base and J by 2 bases, with 10 bases left in between. CDR3 nucleotide sequence: TGTGCCAGCAGCTTGTACGGCAGGGCCTACGAGCAGTACTTC. Residues: CASSLYGRAYEQYF.

This chain uses TRBV15 with TRBJ1-2; D remains unclear. The CDR3 is made up of 17 amino acids. Germline CDR1 LNHNV, CDR2 YYDKDF (reference sequence). The V and J ends lost 1 base and 8 bases respectively, with 23 bases between them. The CDR3, as DNA: TGTGCCACCAGCAGAGCCCTCGGCGAGCAAACGGCTAAGGGCTACACCTTC. Its protein is CATSRALGEQTAKGYTF.

The chain carries TRBV25-1 and TRBJ1-4; D ambiguous. Trimming removed 5 bases from V and 10 bases from J, with 17 bases in between. Germline V lookup: CDR1 MGHDK, CDR2 SYGVNS. The CDR3 contains 14 residues. The CDR3 sequence is CASSQNSQPGKLFF. Written as DNA, the CDR3 is TGTGCCAGCAGTCAAAACAGCCAACCGGGAAAACTGTTTTTT.

CDR3 sequence: CASSLDRGDGYTF. Here the CDR3 DNA reads TGCGCCAGCAGCTTGGACAGGGGAGATGGCTACACCTTC. The chain joins TRBV5-1 to TRBJ1-2; 7 bases fit TRBD1. CDR1 is SGHRS, CDR2 YFSETQ, per germline. V lost 0 bases, J lost 6 bases, and 2 bases stayed unmatched. The CDR3 has 13 amino acids.

The chain recombines TRBV15 with TRBJ2-7; 8 bases map to TRBD2. There are 15 residues in the CDR3. Germline lookup yields CDR1 LNHNV and CDR2 YYDKDF (reference sequence). The junction had 7 bases not matched to a gene; V was cut back by 4 bases and J by 2 bases. As DNA, the CDR3 is TGTGCCACCAGCAAGGAGACTAGCGATACCTACGAGCAGTACTTC. Translating it yields CATSKETSDTYEQYF.

This chain uses TRBV30 with TRBJ2-1, with 12 bases that match TRBD2. This CDR3 has 13 amino acids. Germline V gene sequence: CDR1 GTSNPN, CDR2 SVGIG (reference sequence). The ends lost 4 bases at V and 9 bases at J; junction bases unmatched: 4. DNA for the CDR3: TGTGCCTGGACTAGCGGGAGGGCCTCTGAGCAGTTCTTC. This translates into CAWTSGRASEQFF.

The CDR3 sequence is CASSKPGLGVQTQYF. The CDR3 nucleotides read TGTGCCAGCAGTAAGCCGGGACTGGGGGTACAGACCCAGTACTTC. The V and J genes are TRBV11-2 and TRBJ2-5; D might be TRBD2 (6 bases). Looked up from germline, CDR1 is SGHAT and CDR2 is FQNNGV. Trimming pared 6 bases from V and 6 bases from J, leaving 20 bases between. This CDR3 comprises 15 residues.

This clone came up many times. The gene calls are TRBV7-2 and TRBJ1-3, with unresolved D. CDR3 length equals 16 residues. Germline CDR1 SGHTA, CDR2 FQGNSA. V was pared by 1 base and J by 3 bases, with 13 bases between. CDR3 coding DNA: TGTGCCAGCAGCTTAGTGGAGGGAAATGGTGGAAACACCATATATTTT. It is translated as CASSLVEGNGGNTIYF.

This clone was detected many times. Other DNA sequences within the sample encode an identical CDR3. The rearrangement uses TRBV28 and TRBJ2-7; D is unresolved. The CDR3 runs to 15 residues. Per germline, CDR1 MDHEN and CDR2 SYDVKM. With 2 bases removed from V and 0 bases from J, the gap between germline ends came to 11 bases. The chain's CDR3 is CASSLSPRHSYEQYF. Here the CDR3 DNA reads TGTGCCAGCAGTTTAAGCCCCCGCCACTCCTACGAGCAGTACTTC.

The J gene is TRBJ2-7, the V gene TRBV11-2; D not certain. The CDR3 sequence is 11 residues long. The germline V gene encodes CDR1 SGHAT and CDR2 FQNNGV. The germline V and J ends were trimmed by 4 bases and 2 bases, with 3 bases remaining between them. DNA for the CDR3: TGTGCCAGCAGCTCCCCCTACGAGCAGTACTTC. This codes for CASSSPYEQYF.

The chain employs TRBV9 and TRBJ2-6; D gene ambiguous. Germline values: CDR1 SGDLS, CDR2 YYNGEE. The CDR3 is 15 amino acids. The V and J ends lost 4 bases and 2 bases respectively, with 10 bases between them. The CDR3 DNA follows: TGTGCCAGCAGCTCCGGACCTGCTGGGGCCAACGTCCTGACTTTC. Protein product: CASSSGPAGANVLTF.

The chain employs TRBV5-4 and TRBJ1-1, with TRBD1 matching over 11 bases. This CDR3 is built from 15 residues. V was pared by 4 bases and J by 4 bases, with 6 bases of the junction left unmatched. The germline CDR1 and CDR2 sequences are SGHNT and YYREEE (reference sequence). DNA of the CDR3: TGTGCCAGCAGCCAGGACAGGGGGCTGGTCACTGAAGCTTTCTTT. Translating it yields CASSQDRGLVTEAFF.

The DNA for the CDR3 is TGTGCCAGCAGCTTGGAACGGGTACTCAATCAGCCCCAGCATTTT. It yields the protein CASSLERVLNQPQHF. The J gene is TRBJ1-5, the V gene TRBV5-8; no firm D call. Per the germline V gene, CDR1 is SGHTS and CDR2 is YDEGEE. The CDR3 totals 15 residues. Trimming took 0 bases from V and 3 from J, leaving 10 bases between them.

The sample holds a few counts of this clone. This chain uses TRBV7-9 with TRBJ1-1, with 8 bases identical to TRBD1. From germline, CDR1 is SEHNR and CDR2 FQNEAQ (reference sequence). J was trimmed by 8 bases and V by 5 bases; bases with no gene match: 10. The CDR3 has 14 residues. The CDR3, as DNA: TGTGCCAGCAGCGACAGGGGACAGATTGGGGAAGCTTTCTTT. Amino acids: CASSDRGQIGEAFF.

In its sample, this clone was seen a few times. The chain joins TRBV25-1 to TRBJ2-5; a possible D gene is TRBD1 (6 bases). Trimming pared 9 bases from V and 6 bases from J, leaving 14 bases between. CDR1 and CDR2 (germline): MGHDK, SYGVNS. CDR3 size: 12 residues. The chain's CDR3 is CASRTEKQTQYF. CDR3 DNA: TGTGCCAGTAGGACAGAAAAGCAGACCCAGTACTTC.

The rearrangement joins TRBV27 to TRBJ2-4; D remains ambiguous. CDR1 is MNHEY and CDR2 is SMNVEV in the germline V gene (reference sequence). The CDR3 contains 14 residues. V lost 8 bases to trimming and J lost 1 base, with 12 bases between them. The CDR3 protein is CASGSFSAKNIQYF. The CDR3 DNA follows: TGTGCCAGCGGCAGTTTTTCGGCCAAAAACATTCAGTACTTC.

The sample holds a few counts of this clone. CDR3 DNA: TGCAGCGCCGGACGAACGGACAATGAGCAGTTCTTC. Its translation is CSAGRTDNEQFF. V usage is TRBV29-1 and J usage is TRBJ2-1; D call uncertain. With 7 bases removed from V and 5 bases from J, the gap between germline ends came to 12 bases. This CDR3 is 12 amino acids long. CDR1 and CDR2 from the germline V gene are SQVTM and ANQGSEA.

This clone was seen a handful of times. The chain employs TRBV18 and TRBJ1-4; D may be TRBD1 (5 bases). Germline V gene data show CDR1 as KGHSH and CDR2 as LQKENI. This CDR3 region has 14 residues. V was clipped by 5 bases and J by 0 bases, with 7 bases between them. CDR3 protein: CASSMTATNEKLFF. Here the CDR3 DNA reads TGTGCCAGCTCAATGACAGCAACTAATGAAAAACTGTTTTTT.

The chain uses TRBV30 and TRBJ2-3, with no clear D. CDR1 and CDR2 (germline): GTSNPN, SVGIG (reference sequence). Trimming cost V 5 bases and J 5 bases, with 14 bases left between them. CDR3 size: 13 residues. The CDR3 coding sequence is TGTGCCTGGGGAAGACTGGAGAAAGATACGCAGTATTTT. This encodes CAWGRLEKDTQYF.

The J gene is TRBJ2-1, the V gene TRBV7-3; D perhaps matches TRBD2 (6 bases). Trimming stripped 5 bases from V and 7 bases from J, with 21 bases between. There are 16 residues in the CDR3. Germline loops: CDR1 SGHTA, CDR2 FQGTGA. The CDR3: CASSPSGLRDLNEQFF. In DNA form, the CDR3 reads TGTGCCAGCAGCCCGTCGGGACTCCGAGACCTAAATGAGCAGTTCTTC.

This clone has only a few counts. This chain connects TRBV19 to TRBJ1-4; weak D call: TRBD1 (6 bases). There are 13 residues in the CDR3. CDR1 is LNHDA, CDR2 SQIVND, per germline (reference sequence). The germline V and J ends were trimmed by 6 bases and 1 base, with 6 bases remaining between them. Here the CDR3 DNA reads TGTGCCAGTAGCAGGGGAACTAATGAAAAACTGTTTTTT. It yields the protein CASSRGTNEKLFF.

This clone occurred a few times. CDR3 DNA sequence: TGCGCCAGCAGCCAAGAAGGACTAGCGATCACCTACGAGCAGTACTTC. It translates to CASSQEGLAITYEQYF. V gene TRBV4-1 combines with J gene TRBJ2-7; 9 bases match TRBD2. The V gene end was trimmed by 0 bases and the J gene end by 2 bases; junction bases not matched to a gene: 5. Germline CDR1 is MGHRA and CDR2 is YSYEKL. This CDR3 comprises 16 residues.

The chain joins TRBV5-6 to TRBJ2-5; the match to TRBD1 covers 8 bases. The tail of the sequence fits TRBJ2-7 better, so the J call may be wrong. CDR3 length: 14 amino acids. CDR1 and CDR2 from the germline V gene are SGHDT and YYEEEE. For the CDR3, the DNA is TGTGCCAGCAGCTTGGTGGACAGGGCGGACGAGCAGTACTTC. It encodes CASSLVDRADEQYF.